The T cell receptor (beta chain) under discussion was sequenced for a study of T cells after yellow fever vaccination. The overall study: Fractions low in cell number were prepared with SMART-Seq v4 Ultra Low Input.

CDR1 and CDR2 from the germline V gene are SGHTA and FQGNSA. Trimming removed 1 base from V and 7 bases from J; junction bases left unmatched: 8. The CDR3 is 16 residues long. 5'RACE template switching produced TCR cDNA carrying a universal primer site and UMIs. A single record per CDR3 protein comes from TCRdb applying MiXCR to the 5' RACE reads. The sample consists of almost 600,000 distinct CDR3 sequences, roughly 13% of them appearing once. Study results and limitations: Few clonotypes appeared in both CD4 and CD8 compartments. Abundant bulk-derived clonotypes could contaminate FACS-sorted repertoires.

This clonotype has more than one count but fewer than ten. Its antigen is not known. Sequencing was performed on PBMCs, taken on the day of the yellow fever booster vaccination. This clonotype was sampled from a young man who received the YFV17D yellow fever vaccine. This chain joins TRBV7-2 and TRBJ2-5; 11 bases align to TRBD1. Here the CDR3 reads CASSLGGSGQGGTQYF. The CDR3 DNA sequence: TGTGCCAGCAGCTTAGGAGGTTCGGGACAGGGGGGGACCCAGTACTTC.